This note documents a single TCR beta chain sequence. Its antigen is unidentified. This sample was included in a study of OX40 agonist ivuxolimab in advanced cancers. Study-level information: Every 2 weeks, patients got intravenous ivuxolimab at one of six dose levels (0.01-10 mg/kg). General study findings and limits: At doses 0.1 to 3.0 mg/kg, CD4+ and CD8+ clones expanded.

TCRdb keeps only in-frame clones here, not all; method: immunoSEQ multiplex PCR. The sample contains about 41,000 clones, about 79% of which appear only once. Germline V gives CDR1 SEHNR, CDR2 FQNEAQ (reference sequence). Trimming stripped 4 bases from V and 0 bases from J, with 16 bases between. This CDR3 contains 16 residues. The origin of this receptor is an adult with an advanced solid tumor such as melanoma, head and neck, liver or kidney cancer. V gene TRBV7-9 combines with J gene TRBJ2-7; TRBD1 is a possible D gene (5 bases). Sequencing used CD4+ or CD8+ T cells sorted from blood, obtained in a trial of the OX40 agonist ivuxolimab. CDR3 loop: CASSSIGVGSSYEQYF. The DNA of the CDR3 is TGTGCCAGCAGCTCTATAGGGGTAGGAAGCTCCTACGAGCAGTACTTC. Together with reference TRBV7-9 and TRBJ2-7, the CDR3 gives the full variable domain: DTGVSQNPRHKITKRGQNVTFRCDPISEHNRLYWYRQTLGQGPEFLTYFQNEAQLEKSRLLSDRFSAERPKGSFSTLEIQRTEQGDSAMYLCASSSIGVGSSYEQYFGPGTRLTVT.